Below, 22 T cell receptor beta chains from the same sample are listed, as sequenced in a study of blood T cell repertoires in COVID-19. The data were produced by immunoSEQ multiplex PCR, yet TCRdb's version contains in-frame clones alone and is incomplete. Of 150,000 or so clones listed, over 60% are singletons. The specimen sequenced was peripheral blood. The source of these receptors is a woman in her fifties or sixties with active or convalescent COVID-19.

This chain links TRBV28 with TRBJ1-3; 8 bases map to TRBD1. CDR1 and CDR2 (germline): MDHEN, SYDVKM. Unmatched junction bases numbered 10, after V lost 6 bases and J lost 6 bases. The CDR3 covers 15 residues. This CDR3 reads CASSPPGGEENTIYF. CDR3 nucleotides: TGTGCCAGCAGCCCACCAGGGGGCGAAGAAAACACCATATATTTT.

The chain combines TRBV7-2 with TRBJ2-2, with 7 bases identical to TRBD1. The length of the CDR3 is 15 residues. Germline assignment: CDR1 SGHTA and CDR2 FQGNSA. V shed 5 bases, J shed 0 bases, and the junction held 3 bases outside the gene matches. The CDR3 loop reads CASSVTGANTGELFF. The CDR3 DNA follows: TGTGCCAGCAGCGTAACAGGGGCGAACACCGGGGAGCTGTTTTTT.

The CDR3 coding sequence is TGTGCCAGCTCACCAGGGTCAGCGGGGGGCGAGCAGTACTTC. Its protein is CASSPGSAGGEQYF. The chain couples TRBV18 to TRBJ2-7; 9 nucleotides line up with TRBD2. This CDR3 is 14 amino acids long. J gave up 6 bases and V 2 bases, and 5 bases lay outside the gene matches. The germline gives CDR1 KGHSH, CDR2 LQKENI. Full variable domain (rest looked up from reference TRBV18 and TRBJ2-7): NAGVMQNPRHLVRRRGQEARLRCSPMKGHSHVYWYRQLPEEGLKFMVYLQKENIIDESGMPKERFSAEFPKEGPSILRIQQVVRGDSAAYFCASSPGSAGGEQYFGPGTRLTVT.

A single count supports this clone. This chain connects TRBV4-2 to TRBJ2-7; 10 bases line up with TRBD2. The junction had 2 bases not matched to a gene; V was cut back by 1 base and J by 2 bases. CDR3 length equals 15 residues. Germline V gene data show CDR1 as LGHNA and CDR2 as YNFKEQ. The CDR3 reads CASSQGTSGPYEQYF. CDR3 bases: TGTGCCAGCAGCCAAGGGACTAGCGGCCCCTACGAGCAGTACTTC.

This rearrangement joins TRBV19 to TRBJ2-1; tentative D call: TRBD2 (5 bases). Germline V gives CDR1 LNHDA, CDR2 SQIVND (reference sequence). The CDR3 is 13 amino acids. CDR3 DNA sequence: TGTGCTGCTGGGAGCAGCTCCTACAATGAGCAGTTCTTC. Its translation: CAAGSSSYNEQFF.

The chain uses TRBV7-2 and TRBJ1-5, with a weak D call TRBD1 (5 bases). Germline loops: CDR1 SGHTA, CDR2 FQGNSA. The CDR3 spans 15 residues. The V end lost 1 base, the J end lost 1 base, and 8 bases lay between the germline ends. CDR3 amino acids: CASSLGGASNQPQHF. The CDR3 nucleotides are TGTGCCAGCAGCTTAGGGGGCGCAAGCAATCAGCCCCAGCATTTT.

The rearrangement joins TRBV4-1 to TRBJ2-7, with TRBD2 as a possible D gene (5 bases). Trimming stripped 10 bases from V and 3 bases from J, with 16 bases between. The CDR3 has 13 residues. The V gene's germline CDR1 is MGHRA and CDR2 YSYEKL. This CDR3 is CATAIERDYEQYF. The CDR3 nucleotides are TGCGCCACTGCAATAGAGAGGGACTACGAGCAGTACTTC.

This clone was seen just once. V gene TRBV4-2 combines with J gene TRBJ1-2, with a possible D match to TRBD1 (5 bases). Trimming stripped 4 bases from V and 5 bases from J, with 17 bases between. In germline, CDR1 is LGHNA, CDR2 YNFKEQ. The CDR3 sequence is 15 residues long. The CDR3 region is CASSPRGSDIYGYTF. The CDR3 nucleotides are TGTGCCAGCAGCCCACGAGGTTCGGACATATATGGCTACACCTTC.

In DNA, the CDR3 is TGTGCCAGCAGCTTAGTAGGACTAGAGTCAGATACGCAGTATTTT. Protein sequence: CASSLVGLESDTQYF. The chain has TRBV7-2 and TRBJ2-3; 7 bases align to TRBD2. The V gene's germline CDR1 is SGHTA and CDR2 FQGNSA. CDR3 length: 15 amino acids. J gave up 4 bases and V 1 base, and 5 bases lay outside the gene matches.

In DNA, the CDR3 is TGTGCCAGCAGTTACTCGGGACTAGCGGGGCCGAACACCGGGGAGCTGTTTTTT. This codes for CASSYSGLAGPNTGELFF. V is TRBV6-2 or TRBV6-3 and J is TRBJ2-2; the match to TRBD2 covers 13 bases. This CDR3 contains 18 residues. V dropped 0 bases and J dropped 0; count of bases not matched to a gene: 1. Germline CDR1 reads MNHEY; CDR2 reads SVGEGT.

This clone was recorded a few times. CDR3 nucleotides: TGTGCCAGCAGTTCCGAACCCCTGGACAGGGCAGACGACGAGCAGTACTTC. Its translation: CASSSEPLDRADDEQYF. J is TRBJ2-7 and V is TRBV27; TRBD1 aligns across 8 bases. The CDR3 is 17 residues long. CDR1 and CDR2 (germline): MNHEY, SMNVEV (reference sequence). V was clipped by 4 bases and J by 5 bases; unmatched bases: 16.

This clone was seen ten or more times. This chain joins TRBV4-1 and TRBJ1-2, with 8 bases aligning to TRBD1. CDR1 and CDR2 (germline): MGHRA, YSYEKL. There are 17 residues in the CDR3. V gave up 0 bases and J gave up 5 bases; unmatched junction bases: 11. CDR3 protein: CASSQDQDRAFVYGYTF. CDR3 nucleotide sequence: TGCGCCAGCAGCCAAGATCAGGACAGGGCCTTCGTTTATGGCTACACCTTC.

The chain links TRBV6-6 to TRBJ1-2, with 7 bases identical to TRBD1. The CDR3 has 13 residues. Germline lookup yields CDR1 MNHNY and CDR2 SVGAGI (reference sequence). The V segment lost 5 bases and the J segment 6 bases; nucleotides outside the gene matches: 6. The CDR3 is CASSPPTGNGYTF. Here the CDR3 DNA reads TGTGCCAGCAGTCCCCCGACAGGGAATGGCTACACCTTC.

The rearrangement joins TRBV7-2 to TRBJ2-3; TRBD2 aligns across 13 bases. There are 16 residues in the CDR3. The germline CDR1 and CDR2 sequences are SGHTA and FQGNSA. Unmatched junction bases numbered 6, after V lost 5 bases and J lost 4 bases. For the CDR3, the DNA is TGTGCCAGCAGCCCAGCGGGGACTAGCGGGGCAGATACGCAGTATTTT. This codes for CASSPAGTSGADTQYF.

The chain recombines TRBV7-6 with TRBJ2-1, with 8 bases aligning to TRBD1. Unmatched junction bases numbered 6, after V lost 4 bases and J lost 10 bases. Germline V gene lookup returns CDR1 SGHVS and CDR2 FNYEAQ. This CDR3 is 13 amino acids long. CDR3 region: CASSSYRGSEQFF. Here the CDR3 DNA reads TGTGCCAGCAGCTCTTACAGGGGGTCGGAGCAGTTCTTC. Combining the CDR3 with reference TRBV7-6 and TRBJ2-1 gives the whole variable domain GAGVSQSPRYKVTKRGQDVALRCDPISGHVSLYWYRQALGQGPEFLTYFNYEAQQDKSGLPNDRFSAERPEGSISTLTIQRTEQRDSAMYRCASSSYRGSEQFFGPGTRLTVL.

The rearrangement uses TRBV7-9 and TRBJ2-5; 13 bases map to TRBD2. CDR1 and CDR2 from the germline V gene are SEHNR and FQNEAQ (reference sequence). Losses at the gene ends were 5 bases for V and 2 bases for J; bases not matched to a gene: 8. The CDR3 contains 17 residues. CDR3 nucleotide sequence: TGTGCCAGCAGCGTAGGACTAGCGGGGGCTCTACAAGAGACCCAGTACTTC. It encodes CASSVGLAGALQETQYF.

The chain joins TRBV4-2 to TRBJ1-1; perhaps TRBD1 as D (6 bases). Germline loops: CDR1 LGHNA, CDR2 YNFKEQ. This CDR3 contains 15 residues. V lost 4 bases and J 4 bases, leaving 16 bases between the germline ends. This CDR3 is CASSPRQEFGTEAFF. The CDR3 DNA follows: TGTGCCAGCAGCCCACGACAGGAGTTTGGCACTGAAGCTTTCTTT.

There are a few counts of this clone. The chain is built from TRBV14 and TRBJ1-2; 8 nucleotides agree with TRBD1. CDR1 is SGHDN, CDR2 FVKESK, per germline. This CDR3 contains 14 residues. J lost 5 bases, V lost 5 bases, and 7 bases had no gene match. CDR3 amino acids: CASSSGGIWYGYTF. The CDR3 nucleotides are TGTGCCAGCAGCTCAGGGGGCATTTGGTATGGCTACACCTTC.

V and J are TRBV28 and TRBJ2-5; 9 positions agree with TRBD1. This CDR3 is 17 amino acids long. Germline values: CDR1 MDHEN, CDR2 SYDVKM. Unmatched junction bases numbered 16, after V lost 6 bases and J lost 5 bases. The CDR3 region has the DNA TGTGCCAGCAGCCCACCTCCGGGACAGGGTTTGGCGGAGACCCAGTACTTC. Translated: CASSPPPGQGLAETQYF.

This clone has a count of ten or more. CDR3 loop: CASGGQGNMNTEAFF. CDR3 DNA sequence: TGCGCCAGCGGGGGACAGGGAAACATGAACACTGAAGCTTTCTTT. V gene TRBV10-1 combines with J gene TRBJ1-1; 9 bases line up with TRBD1. This CDR3 has 15 residues. The junction had 7 bases not matched to a gene; V was cut back by 8 bases and J by 0 bases. Per germline, CDR1 WNHNN and CDR2 SYGVQD (reference sequence).

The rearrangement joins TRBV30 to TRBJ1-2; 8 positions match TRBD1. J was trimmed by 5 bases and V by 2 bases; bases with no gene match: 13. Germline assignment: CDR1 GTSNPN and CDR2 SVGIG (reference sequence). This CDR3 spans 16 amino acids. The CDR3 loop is CAWSSGGTGEGYGYTF. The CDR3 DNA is TGTGCCTGGAGTAGTGGCGGGACAGGAGAAGGATATGGCTACACCTTC. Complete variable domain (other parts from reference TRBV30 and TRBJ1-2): SQTIHQWPATLVQPVGSPLSLECTVEGTSNPNLYWYRQAAGRGLQLLFYSVGIGQISSEVPQNLSASRPQDRQFILSSKKLLLSDSGFYLCAWSSGGTGEGYGYTFGSGTRLTVV.

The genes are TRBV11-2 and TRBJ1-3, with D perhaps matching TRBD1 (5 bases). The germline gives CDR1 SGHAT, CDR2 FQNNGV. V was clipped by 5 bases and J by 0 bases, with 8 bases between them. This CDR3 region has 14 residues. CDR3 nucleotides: TGTGCCAGCAGCCCGACAGACTCTGGAAACACCATATATTTT. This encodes CASSPTDSGNTIYF.